This is a list of T cell receptor beta chains from one sample in a study of T cell responses to AZD1222 COVID-19 vaccine. The data were produced by immunoSEQ multiplex PCR, yet TCRdb's version contains in-frame clones alone and is incomplete. The sample yields around 99,000 clones, 70% to 90% seen once. The source material was peripheral blood, sampled on day 0 of AZD1222 vaccination. Receptors originate from an adult in good health. The CDR3 runs from the conserved cysteine through the conserved F or W. D genes are given only for firm matches. Only part of the rows carry a size: once, few, many, or a class if the clone is expanded.

j_call | cdr3_length | clone_size | v_call | d_call | cdr3_aa | cdr3_nt
TRBJ1-5 | 16 | NA | TRBV19 | NA | CASSIVGGGNNQPQHF | TGTGCCAGTAGTATAGTTGGAGGCGGGAACAATCAGCCCCAGCATTTT
TRBJ2-2 | 15 | NA | TRBV27 | TRBD2 | CASSFRGRGTGELFF | TGTGCCAGCAGTTTTCGCGGGAGAGGAACCGGGGAGCTGTTTTTT
TRBJ1-5 | 15 | NA | TRBV30 | NA | CAWSSLGASNQPQHF | TGTGCCTGGAGCTCCTTGGGGGCTAGCAATCAGCCCCAGCATTTT
TRBJ2-7 | 16 | NA | TRBV6-5 | NA | CASSYFSGGLVSGQYF | TGTGCCAGCAGTTACTTCTCTGGCGGGTTGGTGTCGGGGCAGTACTTC
TRBJ1-4 | 15 | NA | TRBV28 | NA | CASSFMGVGNEKLFF | TGTGCCAGCAGTTTCATGGGGGTTGGTAATGAAAAACTGTTTTTT
TRBJ2-7 | 13 | once | TRBV19 | NA | CASSIGGAYEQYF | TGTGCCAGTAGTATTGGCGGAGCCTACGAGCAGTACTTC
TRBJ2-1 | 15 | NA | TRBV21-1 | NA | CASSKETAGRGEQFF | TGTGCCAGCAGCAAAGAAACAGCGGGAAGGGGGGAGCAGTTCTTC
TRBJ2-7 | 15 | NA | TRBV19 | TRBD2 | CASRFQAGASYEQYF | TGTGCCAGTAGATTCCAAGCGGGAGCCAGCTACGAGCAGTACTTC
TRBJ2-7 | 13 | NA | TRBV29-1 | TRBD1 | CSVRGTGGREQYF | TGCAGCGTTAGGGGGACAGGGGGCCGCGAGCAGTACTTC
TRBJ1-5 | 15 | NA | TRBV18 | TRBD1 | CASSPGQGRQGPQHF | TGTGCCAGCTCACCGGGACAGGGGAGGCAAGGGCCCCAGCATTTT
TRBJ2-1 | 12 | NA | TRBV28 | NA | CASSLGINEQFF | TGTGCCAGCAGTTTGGGGATCAATGAGCAGTTCTTC
TRBJ2-1 | 15 | NA | TRBV3-1/TRBV3-2 | TRBD2 | CASSQDSGSYNEQFF | TGTGCCAGCAGCCAAGATAGCGGGAGCTACAATGAGCAGTTCTTC
TRBJ2-5 | 15 | NA | TRBV27 | TRBD2 | CASTSLAGSQETQYF | TGTGCCAGTACCTCCCTAGCGGGATCCCAAGAGACCCAGTACTTC
TRBJ1-4 | 12 | NA | TRBV28 | NA | CASSFLNEKLFF | TGTGCCAGCAGTTTCCTTAATGAAAAACTGTTTTTT
TRBJ1-5 | 15 | few | TRBV30 | NA | CAWSVFGQTNQPQHF | TGTGCCTGGAGTGTATTCGGACAGACTAATCAGCCCCAGCATTTT
TRBJ2-7 | 12 | NA | TRBV6-5 | NA | CASSPGPLRQYF | TGTGCCAGCAGTCCCGGGCCCCTTCGGCAGTACTTC
TRBJ1-1 | 14 | few | TRBV7-9 | NA | CASSLGAWGYEAFF | TGTGCCAGCAGCTTAGGCGCCTGGGGCTATGAAGCTTTCTTT
TRBJ1-2 | 13 | NA | TRBV12-3/TRBV12-4 | TRBD1 | CASSWTGGLGYTF | TGTGCCAGCAGTTGGACAGGGGGCCTTGGCTACACCTTC
TRBJ2-1 | 17 | NA | TRBV5-1 | NA | CASSLGSLPWGNNEQFF | TGCGCCAGCAGCTTGGGGAGCCTCCCCTGGGGGAACAATGAGCAGTTCTTC
TRBJ1-5 | 13 | NA | TRBV11-3 | NA | CASSLASGQPQHF | TGTGCCAGCAGCTTAGCGTCAGGACAGCCCCAGCATTTT
TRBJ1-1 | 15 | NA | TRBV5-4 | TRBD1 | CASSLPRTGGTEAFF | TGTGCCAGCAGCTTGCCCCGGACAGGGGGCACTGAAGCTTTCTTT
TRBJ2-3 | 16 | NA | TRBV21-1 | NA | CASSKDEGLGTDTQYF | TGTGCCAGCAGCAAAGACGAGGGCCTGGGCACAGATACGCAGTATTTT
TRBJ2-3 | 12 | once | TRBV7-3 | NA | CASSLILGMQYF | TGTGCCAGCAGCTTAATCCTCGGAATGCAGTATTTT
TRBJ2-2 | 16 | NA | TRBV9 | NA | CASSPYHTDHTGELFF | TGTGCCAGCAGCCCGTACCATACGGATCACACCGGGGAGCTGTTTTTT
TRBJ2-1 | 15 | NA | TRBV5-4 | NA | CASSSPGLDNNEQFF | TGTGCCAGCAGCTCTCCGGGACTGGATAACAATGAGCAGTTCTTC
TRBJ2-3 | 16 | NA | TRBV6-6 | NA | CASSSVGTPGPDTQYF | TGTGCCAGCAGTTCGGTCGGGACTCCAGGACCAGATACGCAGTATTTT
TRBJ2-4 | 17 | NA | TRBV4-1 | TRBD2 | CASSQSQTSGGENIQYF | TGCGCCAGCAGCCAGTCCCAGACTAGCGGGGGGGAAAACATTCAGTACTTC
TRBJ2-5 | 16 | NA | TRBV19 | NA | CASRGWGVKGQETQYF | TGTGCCAGTAGGGGGTGGGGAGTGAAGGGCCAAGAGACCCAGTACTTC
TRBJ1-3 | 16 | NA | TRBV4-2 | NA | CASSREAVRSGNTIYF | TGTGCCAGCAGCCGCGAGGCCGTTAGGTCTGGAAACACCATATATTTT
TRBJ2-3 | 20 | NA | TRBV10-3 | TRBD2 | CAISESPLISGTSGRDTQYF | TGTGCCATCAGTGAGTCGCCCCTAATATCCGGGACTAGCGGGAGAGATACGCAGTATTTT
TRBJ2-2 | 15 | NA | TRBV6-5 | TRBD1 | CATNRQGQNTGELFF | TGTGCCACCAACCGACAGGGGCAGAACACCGGGGAGCTGTTTTTT